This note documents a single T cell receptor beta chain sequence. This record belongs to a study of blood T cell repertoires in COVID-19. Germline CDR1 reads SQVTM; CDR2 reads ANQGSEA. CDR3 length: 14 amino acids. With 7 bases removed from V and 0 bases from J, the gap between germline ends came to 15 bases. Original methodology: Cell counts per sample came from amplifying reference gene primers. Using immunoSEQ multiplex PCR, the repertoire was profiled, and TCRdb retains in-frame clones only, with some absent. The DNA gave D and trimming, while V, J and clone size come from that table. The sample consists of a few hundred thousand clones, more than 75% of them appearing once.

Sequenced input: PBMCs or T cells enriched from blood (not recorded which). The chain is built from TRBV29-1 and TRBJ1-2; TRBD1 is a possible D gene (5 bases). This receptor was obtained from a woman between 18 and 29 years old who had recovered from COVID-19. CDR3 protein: CSADPGVSNYGYTF. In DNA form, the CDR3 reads TGCAGCGCTGATCCGGGGGTTTCTAACTATGGCTACACCTTC.